This is a list of T cell receptor beta chains from one sample in a study of blood T cell repertoires in COVID-19. This table comes from immunoSEQ multiplex PCR, and its TCRdb copy is limited to in-frame clones, with some not included. The sample contains fewer than 200,000 clones, 82% of which appear only once. Sequencing was carried out using peripheral blood. These receptor sequences come from a woman aged 55-70 years with COVID-19, enrolled during active disease. CDR3s include the opening cysteine and the closing phenylalanine or tryptophan. D genes are given only for firm matches. A clone size is listed for some rows: how often the clone was seen (once, few, many), or a class if it is expanded.

CASSWDRGQTEAFF TGTGCCAGCAGTTGGGACAGGGGCCAAACTGAAGCTTTCTTT TRBV28 NA 14 TRBJ1-1 TRBD1
CASSSRGGRVPDTQYF TGTGCCAGCAGCTCTAGGGGGGGGCGAGTGCCAGATACGCAGTATTTT TRBV28 once 16 TRBJ2-3 NA
CASQGASGANEKLFF TGCGCCAGTCAAGGGGCTAGTGGAGCTAATGAAAAACTGTTTTTT TRBV10-1 NA 15 TRBJ1-4 NA
CASSSSSAGDYNEQFF TGTGCCAGCAGTTCCTCTTCAGCGGGGGACTACAATGAGCAGTTCTTC TRBV28 NA 16 TRBJ2-1 TRBD2
CSVGQWGVGEQYF TGCAGCGTCGGACAGTGGGGCGTGGGGGAGCAGTACTTC TRBV29-1 NA 13 TRBJ2-7 NA
CTSSSDREDTEAFF TGCACCAGCAGCTCCGACAGGGAGGACACTGAAGCTTTCTTT TRBV1 NA 14 TRBJ1-1 NA
CASSLKLGGASGGYTF TGTGCCAGCAGCTTGAAACTAGGGGGCGCCTCGGGTGGCTACACCTTC TRBV5-5 NA 16 TRBJ1-2 TRBD1
CASSLASTDTQYF TGTGCCAGCAGCTTAGCTAGCACAGATACGCAGTATTTT TRBV9 NA 13 TRBJ2-3 NA
CASSVDRNHGYTF TGTGCCAGCAGCGTTGACAGAAACCATGGCTACACCTTC TRBV5-4 NA 13 TRBJ1-2 NA
CASSQGPGGQETQYF TGTGCCAGCAGCCAAGGCCCCGGGGGACAAGAGACCCAGTACTTC TRBV3-1/TRBV3-2 NA 15 TRBJ2-5 NA
CASALGDRVYGYTF TGTGCCAGTGCTTTAGGGGACAGGGTCTATGGCTACACCTTC TRBV5-6 NA 14 TRBJ1-2 TRBD1
CASSPVRGKGNEQFF TGTGCCAGCAGCCCAGTGAGGGGGAAGGGCAATGAGCAGTTCTTC TRBV7-8 NA 15 TRBJ2-1 NA
CASNNRASNYGYTF TGTGCCAGTAACAACAGGGCCTCTAACTATGGCTACACCTTC TRBV19 NA 14 TRBJ1-2 NA
CASSTDRDRGQGQPQHF TGTGCCAGTAGTACTGACCGGGACAGGGGGCAGGGTCAGCCCCAGCATTTT TRBV19 NA 17 TRBJ1-5 TRBD1
CASSEGRAGNSPLHF TGTGCCAGCAGTGAAGGAAGAGCGGGCAATTCACCCCTCCACTTT TRBV6-1 NA 15 TRBJ1-6 NA
CASSPTGLREGYTF TGTGCCAGCTCACCGACGGGCCTCCGGGAAGGCTACACCTTC TRBV18 NA 14 TRBJ1-2 NA
CASSLDRWLVYEQYF TGTGCCAGCAGCTTAGATCGGTGGCTAGTCTACGAGCAGTACTTC TRBV11-2 NA 15 TRBJ2-7 NA
CASSLPPGTQYF TGTGCCAGCAGCCTCCCGCCGGGAACGCAGTATTTT TRBV6-6 NA 12 TRBJ2-3 NA
CASSLGERTDTQYF TGTGCCAGCAGCTTAGGAGAGAGGACAGATACGCAGTATTTT TRBV11-2 NA 14 TRBJ2-3 NA
CASSRHGRYWDTEAFF TGTGCCAGCAGTCGACACGGGAGGTATTGGGACACTGAAGCTTTCTTT TRBV6-6 NA 16 TRBJ1-1 NA
CASSLGPGDTEAFF TGCGCCAGCAGCTTGGGGCCAGGGGACACTGAAGCTTTCTTT TRBV5-1 NA 14 TRBJ1-1 NA
CASSRLRGTSRLPETQYF TGTGCCAGCAGCCGATTGAGGGGGACTAGTCGACTTCCGGAGACCCAGTACTTC TRBV11-2 NA 18 TRBJ2-5 TRBD2
CASSSRAGGKEQFF TGTGCCAGCAGCTCTAGGGCTGGAGGGAAAGAGCAGTTCTTC TRBV16 NA 14 TRBJ2-1 NA
CASSLGHRGRNEQFF TGTGCCAGCAGCTTAGGGCACAGGGGGCGGAATGAGCAGTTCTTC TRBV11-3 few 15 TRBJ2-1 TRBD1
CASSQGARSYNEQFF TGTGCCAGCAGTCAGGGGGCGCGTTCCTACAATGAGCAGTTCTTC TRBV7-3 NA 15 TRBJ2-1 TRBD1
CASSPTGGSLYEQYF TGCGCCAGCAGCCCTACAGGGGGGAGCCTCTACGAGCAGTACTTC TRBV5-1 NA 15 TRBJ2-7 TRBD1
CASSDTGSRQPQHF TGTGCCAGCAGTGACACAGGGTCCCGCCAGCCCCAGCATTTT TRBV25-1 NA 14 TRBJ1-5 NA
CASTLGTSAGELFF TGCGCCAGCACTCTAGGGACTAGCGCCGGGGAGCTGTTTTTT TRBV5-1 NA 14 TRBJ2-2 TRBD2
CASSPAGGTYNEQFF TGTGCCAGCAGTCCCGCAGGGGGCACCTACAATGAGCAGTTCTTC TRBV7-9 NA 15 TRBJ2-1 TRBD1
CATSRGDTDQPQHF TGTGCCACCAGCAGAGGGGACACCGATCAGCCCCAGCATTTT TRBV15 NA 14 TRBJ1-5 NA
CASSPRTGSGEKLFF TGTGCCAGCTCACCACGGACAGGGTCGGGAGAAAAACTGTTTTTT TRBV18 NA 15 TRBJ1-4 TRBD1
CASSLNRGGPGELFF TGTGCCAGCAGCTTAAACAGGGGTGGCCCCGGGGAGCTGTTTTTT TRBV7-2 NA 15 TRBJ2-2 TRBD1
CASNSLRIARETQYF TGTGCCAGCAATTCCCTCCGCATCGCGCGGGAGACCCAGTACTTC TRBV6-5 NA 15 TRBJ2-5 NA
CATSSREPDNYNEQFF TGTGCCACCAGCAGCCGGGAGCCCGACAATTACAATGAGCAGTTCTTC TRBV15 NA 16 TRBJ2-1 NA
CAISSGQPLTDTQYF TGTGCCATCAGTTCGGGACAGCCCCTCACAGATACGCAGTATTTT TRBV15 NA 15 TRBJ2-3 TRBD1
CASSESGRDTIYF TGTGCCAGCAGTGAAAGCGGTCGGGACACCATATATTTT TRBV6-1 NA 13 TRBJ1-3 NA
CASSEDRGNQPQHF TGTGCCAGCAGTGAAGACAGGGGAAATCAGCCCCAGCATTTT TRBV2 NA 14 TRBJ1-5 TRBD1
CSVGLAGGHEQYF TGCAGCGTTGGGCTAGCGGGAGGGCACGAGCAGTACTTC TRBV29-1 NA 13 TRBJ2-7 TRBD2
CASSKKQGPLNTDTQYF TGTGCCAGCAGTAAAAAACAAGGCCCACTAAACACAGATACGCAGTATTTT TRBV6-4 NA 17 TRBJ2-3 NA
CASSNLPNGDGYTF TGTGCCAGCAGCAATCTACCGAACGGGGATGGCTACACCTTC TRBV21-1 NA 14 TRBJ1-2 NA
CASSPLDRVQETQYF TGCGCCAGCAGTCCGTTGGACAGGGTCCAAGAGACCCAGTACTTC TRBV23-1 NA 15 TRBJ2-5 TRBD1
CASSTEREKGETQYF TGTGCCAGCAGTACAGAGCGGGAGAAGGGGGAGACCCAGTACTTC TRBV6-2/TRBV6-3 NA 15 TRBJ2-5 TRBD2
CASTDRGRTEAFF TGTGCCAGCACAGACAGGGGGCGGACTGAAGCTTTCTTT TRBV6-6 once 13 TRBJ1-1 TRBD1
CASSPQAGGDTGELFF TGTGCCAGCAGCCCACAAGCGGGAGGGGACACCGGGGAGCTGTTTTTT TRBV7-2 NA 16 TRBJ2-2 TRBD2
CASSINPGGIQETQYF TGTGCCAGTAGTATTAACCCAGGGGGCATCCAAGAGACCCAGTACTTC TRBV19 NA 16 TRBJ2-5 TRBD1
CASSLAQVGRGREQYF TGTGCCAGCAGCTTAGCGCAAGTAGGCAGGGGGCGAGAGCAGTACTTC TRBV7-8 NA 16 TRBJ2-7 TRBD1
CASSSDRVGYTF TGTGCCAGCAGCTCCGACAGGGTCGGCTACACCTTC TRBV5-4 NA 12 TRBJ1-2 TRBD1
CASSLVRGRSYGYTF TGTGCCAGCAGCTTGGTCAGGGGGCGCAGCTATGGCTACACCTTC TRBV5-8 NA 15 TRBJ1-2 TRBD1
CASSPGQGTYNEQFF TGCGCCAGCAGCCCGGGTCAGGGTACCTACAATGAGCAGTTCTTC TRBV5-1 many 15 TRBJ2-1 NA
CSGGSFNEQYF TGCAGTGGCGGGAGCTTCAACGAGCAGTACTTC TRBV29-1 NA 11 TRBJ2-7 TRBD2
CASSLTSAGTDTQYF TGTGCCAGCAGCCTCACTAGCGCAGGCACAGATACGCAGTATTTT TRBV13 few 15 TRBJ2-3 TRBD2
CASSPRISWTGETQYF TGTGCCAGCAGCCCAAGAATATCCTGGACGGGGGAGACCCAGTACTTC TRBV7-9 NA 16 TRBJ2-5 NA
CASSKLAGPEQYF TGTGCCAGCAGCAAACTAGCGGGCCCGGAGCAGTACTTC TRBV5-6 few 13 TRBJ2-7 TRBD2
CASSRLGGNTDTQYF TGTGCCAGCAGCAGACTCGGGGGAAACACAGATACGCAGTATTTT TRBV5-6 NA 15 TRBJ2-3 NA
CASSLQGTGILGYTF TGTGCCAGCAGTTTACAAGGGACAGGGATTTTAGGCTACACCTTC TRBV27 NA 15 TRBJ1-2 TRBD1
CASSRGQGGNGELFF TGTGCCAGCAGCCGAGGACAGGGCGGAAACGGGGAGCTGTTTTTT TRBV6-5 NA 15 TRBJ2-2 TRBD1
CASSYSLEVSGELFF TGTGCCAGCAGTTACTCGTTAGAAGTTTCCGGGGAGCTGTTTTTT TRBV6-6 NA 15 TRBJ2-2 NA